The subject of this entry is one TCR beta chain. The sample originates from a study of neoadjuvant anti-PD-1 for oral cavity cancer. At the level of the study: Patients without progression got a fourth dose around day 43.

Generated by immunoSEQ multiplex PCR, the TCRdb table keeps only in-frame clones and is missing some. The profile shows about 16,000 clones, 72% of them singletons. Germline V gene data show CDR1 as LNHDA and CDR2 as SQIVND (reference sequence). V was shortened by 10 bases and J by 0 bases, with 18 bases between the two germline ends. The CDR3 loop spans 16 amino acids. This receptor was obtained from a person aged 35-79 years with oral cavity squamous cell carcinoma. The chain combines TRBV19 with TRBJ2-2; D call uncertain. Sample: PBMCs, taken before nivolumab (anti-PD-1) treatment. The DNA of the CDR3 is TGTGCCACCCACGATTGGATGTCACCGAACACCGGGGAGCTGTTTTTT. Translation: CATHDWMSPNTGELFF. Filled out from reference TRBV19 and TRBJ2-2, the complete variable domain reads DGGITQSPKYLFRKEGQNVTLSCEQNLNHDAMYWYRQDPGQGLRLIYYSQIVNDFQKGDIAEGYSVSREKKESFPLTVTSAQKNPTAFYLCATHDWMSPNTGELFFGEGSRLTVL.